Below, 29 T cell receptor beta chains from the same sample are listed, as sequenced in a study of OX40 agonist ivuxolimab in advanced cancers. Sequencing used immunoSEQ multiplex PCR; TCRdb keeps in-frame clones, though not all of them. This sample yields 35,000 to 45,000 clones, of which approximately 89% are seen a single time; 3.5% to 4% belongs to the top ten. The specimen comprised CD4+ or CD8+ T cells sorted from blood, sampled in a trial of the OX40 agonist ivuxolimab. The receptors here all came from an adult with an advanced solid tumor such as melanoma, head and neck, liver or kidney cancer.

The rearrangement joins TRBV28 to TRBJ1-2, with a tentative D call TRBD1 (5 bases). V lost 2 bases and J 8 bases, leaving 21 bases between the germline ends. Germline values: CDR1 MDHEN, CDR2 SYDVKM. The CDR3 sequence is 16 residues long. This CDR3 reads CASSLSRGRVSFGYTF. CDR3 bases: TGTGCCAGCAGTTTAAGTCGGGGGAGGGTGTCCTTCGGCTACACCTTC.

The V gene is TRBV11-3, the J gene TRBJ2-1; 12 bases line up with TRBD2. Germline loops: CDR1 SGHNT, CDR2 YENEEA. V lost 5 bases, J lost 8 bases, and 16 bases stayed unmatched. The CDR3 runs to 18 residues. The CDR3 loop is CASSPPAGLAGGAYEQFF. In DNA, the CDR3 is TGTGCCAGCAGCCCCCCCGCAGGCCTAGCGGGGGGGGCCTATGAGCAGTTCTTC.

V is TRBV9 and J is TRBJ2-1; D is perhaps TRBD2 (5 bases). The CDR3 covers 17 residues. V lost 0 bases to trimming and J lost 4 bases, with 17 bases between them. Per germline, CDR1 SGDLS and CDR2 YYNGEE. CDR3 loop: CASSVVDGWERYNEQFF. DNA of the CDR3: TGTGCCAGCAGCGTAGTGGACGGGTGGGAGCGGTACAATGAGCAGTTCTTC.

This clone occurred a few times. This chain joins TRBV4-1 and TRBJ2-7; possibly TRBD2 for D (6 bases). The CDR3 totals 16 residues. V lost 1 base to trimming and J lost 0 bases, with 13 bases between them. Germline CDR1 reads MGHRA; CDR2 reads YSYEKL. The CDR3 reads CASSQVGLSGSYEQYF. The CDR3 DNA is TGCGCCAGCAGCCAAGTGGGACTTTCAGGCTCCTACGAGCAGTACTTC.

The V gene is TRBV19, the J gene TRBJ2-6; D may correspond to TRBD1 or TRBD2 (5 bases each). Deletions cut 2 bases from V and 0 bases from J, with 8 bases between. In germline, CDR1 is LNHDA, CDR2 SQIVND (reference sequence). CDR3 length: 16 amino acids. CDR3 DNA sequence: TGTGCCAGTAGTATAACGGGGCGCTCTGGGGCCAACGTCCTGACTTTC. It yields the protein CASSITGRSGANVLTF.

V is TRBV5-1 and J is TRBJ2-2; D is undetermined. The CDR3 length is 16 residues. CDR1 is SGHRS and CDR2 is YFSETQ in the germline V gene. The V end lost 0 bases, the J end lost 1 base, and 10 bases lay between the germline ends. This CDR3 reads CASSLGMTQNTGELFF. CDR3 coding DNA: TGCGCCAGCAGCTTGGGGATGACACAGAACACCGGGGAGCTGTTTTTT.

The chain employs TRBV28 and TRBJ1-2, with a tentative D call TRBD1 (5 bases). The V end lost 0 bases, the J end lost 0 bases, and 5 bases lay between the germline ends. This CDR3 comprises 14 residues. Germline CDR1 is MDHEN and CDR2 is SYDVKM. The CDR3, as DNA: TGTGCCAGCAGTTTATGGGACACTAACTATGGCTACACCTTC. This encodes CASSLWDTNYGYTF.

This CDR3 is CASSQEVTSGYNEQFF. The CDR3 nucleotides read TGTGCCAGCAGCCAAGAAGTGACTAGCGGTTACAATGAGCAGTTCTTC. The V call is TRBV14, the J call TRBJ2-1; 9 nucleotides agree with TRBD2. The CDR3 sequence is 16 residues long. V lost 0 bases, J lost 4 bases, and 4 bases stayed unmatched. Germline assignment: CDR1 SGHDN and CDR2 FVKESK.

V is TRBV9 and J is TRBJ2-3; a weak D match, TRBD2 (6 bases). Germline CDR1 SGDLS, CDR2 YYNGEE. The CDR3 totals 14 residues. Trimming stripped 7 bases from V and 4 bases from J, with 16 bases between. The CDR3 DNA sequence: TGTGCCAGCCGACCCTTCGGGACTTCAGATACGCAGTATTTT. Translated, it gives CASRPFGTSDTQYF.

A single count supports this clone. The V and J genes are TRBV7-6 and TRBJ2-5, with D possibly matching TRBD2 (5 bases). Trimming shortened V by 6 bases and J by 4 bases, and 9 bases separated the two germline ends. This CDR3 has 12 residues. Germline CDR1 SGHVS, CDR2 FNYEAQ. CDR3 bases: TGTGCCAGCAGTTCAGAGGGAGAGACCCAGTACTTC. It is translated as CASSSEGETQYF. Together with reference TRBV7-6 and TRBJ2-5, the CDR3 gives the full variable domain: GAGVSQSPRYKVTKRGQDVALRCDPISGHVSLYWYRQALGQGPEFLTYFNYEAQQDKSGLPNDRFSAERPEGSISTLTIQRTEQRDSAMYRCASSSEGETQYFGPGTRLLVL.

The chain couples TRBV10-3 to TRBJ2-5; D not certain. The CDR3 covers 12 residues. Germline values: CDR1 ENHRY, CDR2 SYGVKD. Trimming took off 4 bases at V and 5 bases at J, with 8 bases between the two ends. The CDR3 protein is CAISAERETQYF. The CDR3 nucleotides read TGTGCCATCAGTGCGGAAAGGGAGACCCAGTACTTC.

The J gene is TRBJ2-5, the V gene TRBV2; 8 positions match TRBD1. V dropped 4 bases and J dropped 10; count of bases not matched to a gene: 8. This CDR3 region has 13 residues. Germline V lookup: CDR1 SNHLY, CDR2 FYNNEI. CDR3 sequence (DNA): TGTGCCAGCAGTGTACAGACAGGGGCGGACCAGTACTTC. Translated: CASSVQTGADQYF.

This clone was seen just once. The J gene is TRBJ2-5, the V gene TRBV11-3, with 9 bases fitting TRBD2. The CDR3 is 15 residues long. The trim removed 4 bases at V and 4 bases at J, leaving 7 bases unmatched. Looked up from germline, CDR1 is SGHNT and CDR2 is YENEEA. The DNA for the CDR3 is TGTGCCAGCAGCTCACCAGCGGGAGGCTCAGAGACCCAGTACTTC. This codes for CASSSPAGGSETQYF.

This chain uses TRBV29-1 with TRBJ2-7, with a weak D call TRBD2 (5 bases). CDR1 is SQVTM, CDR2 ANQGSEA, per germline. This CDR3 has 17 residues. V was trimmed by 6 bases and J by 3 bases, leaving 27 bases between them. The CDR3 DNA follows: TGCAGCGTGTTACTTAATAGAGGGCTGGAGCATGGCTACGAGCAGTACTTC. Amino acid sequence: CSVLLNRGLEHGYEQYF.

The gene calls are TRBV7-9 and TRBJ2-5; tentative D call: TRBD1 (5 bases). The germline CDR1 and CDR2 sequences are SEHNR and FQNEAQ (reference sequence). V gave up 2 bases and J gave up 0 bases, with 10 bases separating them. The CDR3 runs 15 residues. This chain's CDR3 is CASSLSQGHQETQYF. Written as DNA, the CDR3 is TGTGCCAGCAGCTTATCCCAGGGCCACCAAGAGACCCAGTACTTC.

The CDR3 reads CASSLGPNQPQHF. DNA of the CDR3: TGTGCCAGCAGCTTGGGCCCCAATCAGCCCCAGCATTTT. The chain links TRBV5-5 to TRBJ1-5; no reliable D call. Between the trimmed V and J ends, which lost 0 bases and 3 bases, there was a span of 4 bases. CDR3 size: 13 residues. From germline, CDR1 is SGHKS and CDR2 YYEKEE (reference sequence).

To note about this clone: At the DNA level, this CDR3 is encoded by other sequences in the same sample as well. The chain is built from TRBV5-6 and TRBJ2-5; D ambiguous. The V end lost 8 bases, the J end lost 7 bases, and 21 bases lay between the germline ends. This CDR3 region has 14 residues. CDR1 SGHDT and CDR2 YYEEEE come from the germline V gene. This chain's CDR3 is CASSPGTRWGTQYF. Written as DNA, the CDR3 is TGTGCCAGTAGCCCCGGAACCAGGTGGGGGACCCAGTACTTC.

The chain carries TRBV5-8 and TRBJ1-2; no definite D call. The CDR3 runs to 15 residues. Trimming cost V 0 bases and J 8 bases, with 17 bases left between them. Germline V lookup: CDR1 SGHTS, CDR2 YDEGEE. CDR3 sequence: CASSLARTAPGGYTF. Written as DNA, the CDR3 is TGTGCCAGCAGCTTGGCCCGGACCGCCCCGGGGGGCTACACCTTC.

The gene calls are TRBV28 and TRBJ1-3, with D unresolved. V was pared by 5 bases and J by 0 bases, with 11 bases between. The CDR3 sequence is 15 residues long. Germline V lookup: CDR1 MDHEN, CDR2 SYDVKM. The CDR3 DNA follows: TGTGCCAGCAGTCCCCGAACAGCCTCTGGAAACACCATATATTTT. Amino acid sequence: CASSPRTASGNTIYF.

The V gene is TRBV27, the J gene TRBJ1-1; D is possibly TRBD1 (6 bases). V lost 2 bases and J lost 5, with 12 bases in between. The CDR3 runs to 14 residues. Germline-derived CDR1 and CDR2 are MNHEY and SMNVEV (reference sequence). CDR3 in DNA: TGTGCCAGCAGTTTAGGACAGTTCCAGACTGAAGCTTTCTTT. Translation: CASSLGQFQTEAFF.

The CDR3 sequence: CASSLTSPETQYF. CDR3 bases: TGTGCCAGCAGCTTGACTAGTCCAGAGACCCAGTACTTC. The chain couples TRBV7-2 to TRBJ2-5, with a possible D match to TRBD2 (6 bases). CDR1 is SGHTA, CDR2 FQGNSA, per germline. V was trimmed by 3 bases and J by 4 bases, leaving 9 bases between them. The CDR3 contains 13 residues. Drawing the rest from reference TRBV7-2 and TRBJ2-5, the complete variable domain is GAGVSQSPSNKVTEKGKDVELRCDPISGHTALYWYRQSLGQGLEFLIYFQGNSAPDKSGLPSDRFSAERTGGSVSTLTIQRTQQEDSAVYLCASSLTSPETQYFGPGTRLLVL.

The chain joins TRBV12-5 to TRBJ2-3; perhaps TRBD1 as D (6 bases). There are 13 residues in the CDR3. CDR1 and CDR2 (germline): LGHNT, FRNRAP. V was shortened by 7 bases and J by 3 bases, with 11 bases between the two germline ends. The CDR3 coding sequence is TGTGCTAGTGCGAGGGGGAGAACAGATACGCAGTATTTT. Amino acids: CASARGRTDTQYF.

This chain links TRBV27 with TRBJ1-5; 9 nucleotides line up with TRBD1. V shed 8 bases and J 7 bases; nucleotides not matched to a gene: 6. The CDR3 runs to 13 residues. Germline lookup yields CDR1 MNHEY and CDR2 SMNVEV (reference sequence). The CDR3 region is CASWGQGRQPQHF. Here the CDR3 DNA reads TGTGCCAGCTGGGGACAGGGCCGGCAGCCCCAGCATTTT.

As regards this clone: The same CDR3 also results from other DNA sequences found in this sample. The gene calls are TRBV5-8 and TRBJ1-5; D not resolved. Trimming shortened V by 2 bases and J by 7 bases, and 10 bases separated the two germline ends. CDR3 size: 13 residues. CDR1 and CDR2 (germline): SGHTS, YDEGEE. The CDR3 protein is CASSLQYRQPQHF. CDR3 nucleotides: TGTGCCAGCAGCTTACAGTATAGGCAGCCCCAGCATTTT.

The V gene is TRBV19, the J gene TRBJ1-6; D is unclear. This CDR3 is built from 14 residues. The V end was cut by 2 bases, the J end by 5 bases, with 7 bases between. Germline V gene sequence: CDR1 LNHDA, CDR2 SQIVND (reference sequence). In DNA, the CDR3 is TGTGCCAGTAGTATAAGGGATAATAATTCACCCCTCCACTTT. Encoded protein: CASSIRDNNSPLHF.

The chain recombines TRBV9 with TRBJ2-5, with D perhaps TRBD1 or TRBD2 (6 bases each). V lost 0 bases and J 3 bases, leaving 15 bases between the germline ends. The CDR3 covers 16 residues. CDR1 and CDR2 from the germline V gene are SGDLS and YYNGEE. The DNA of the CDR3 is TGTGCCAGCAGCGTAGATTTCCGGGGGCAGGAAGAGACCCAGTACTTC. Its protein is CASSVDFRGQEETQYF.

V and J are TRBV29-1 and TRBJ1-5; no clear D. Germline V CDR1 and CDR2: SQVTM, ANQGSEA. The V end was cut by 3 bases, the J end by 7 bases, with 13 bases between. This CDR3 has 13 residues. CDR3 sequence reads: CSVEVTYGQPQHF. The CDR3 region has the DNA TGCAGCGTTGAGGTGACATATGGCCAGCCCCAGCATTTT.

This clone has only one observation. The chain is built from TRBV6-5 and TRBJ2-7; no definite D call. Per the germline V gene, CDR1 is MNHEY and CDR2 is SVGAGI. The CDR3 runs 14 residues. Trimming took off 0 bases at V and 3 bases at J, with 9 bases between the two ends. As DNA, the CDR3 is TGTGCCAGCAGTTACTCAGGCGGTGTCTACGAGCAGTACTTC. Amino acid sequence: CASSYSGGVYEQYF.

This clone was found once. This chain links TRBV11-2 with TRBJ1-2; D may be TRBD1 (6 bases). Trimming took 0 bases from V and 6 from J, leaving 14 bases between them. The CDR3 is 15 amino acids. Germline V CDR1 and CDR2: SGHAT, FQNNGV. The DNA of the CDR3 is TGTGCCAGCAGCTTAGATTTCCAGGGGAGCAATGGCTACACCTTC. As protein: CASSLDFQGSNGYTF.